A single sample gave rise to the 28 T cell receptor beta chains below, sequenced in a study of cytomegalovirus exposure and HLA in healthy donors. This PCR relied on a set of 60 Vbeta primers and 13 Jbeta primers. The method was immunoSEQ multiplex PCR; TCRdb's version includes in-frame clones alone and lacks a portion of them. The sample lists 200,000 or so clones; approximately 80% were seen once. Input material: PBMCs. Receptor source: a young man in good health and CMV-seronegative.

This sequence joins TRBV5-4 and TRBJ2-7; D perhaps matches TRBD1 (5 bases). V dropped 2 bases and J dropped 4 bases, with 16 bases sitting between them. CDR3 length equals 15 residues. The V gene's germline CDR1 is SGHNT and CDR2 YYREEE (reference sequence). The CDR3 nucleotides are TGTGCCAGCAGCTTTGCGCAGGGATCTAGTTACGAGCAGTACTTC. This codes for CASSFAQGSSYEQYF.

This clone was detected once. The chain joins TRBV25-1 to TRBJ2-3; TRBD2 aligns across 9 bases. Germline assignment: CDR1 MGHDK and CDR2 SYGVNS. The CDR3 is made up of 14 amino acids. With V trimmed by 8 bases and J by 5 bases, 8 bases remained unmatched. The CDR3 DNA reads TGTGCCAGCGGCCAGCGGGGGGCCGGAGATACGCAGTATTTT. Its translation: CASGQRGAGDTQYF.

This chain joins TRBV11-2 and TRBJ2-7, with D possibly matching TRBD2 (6 bases). In germline, CDR1 is SGHAT, CDR2 FQNNGV. Trimming took 2 bases from V and 5 from J, leaving 10 bases between them. There are 13 residues in the CDR3. CDR3 protein: CASSLPGVDEQYF. Here the CDR3 DNA reads TGTGCCAGCAGCTTACCGGGGGTTGACGAGCAGTACTTC.

The rearrangement joins TRBV28 to TRBJ2-2; weak D call: TRBD2 (6 bases). CDR1 is MDHEN, CDR2 SYDVKM, per germline. Between the trimmed V and J ends, which lost 4 bases and 0 bases, there was a span of 15 bases. The length of the CDR3 is 17 residues. The CDR3 sequence: CASSSSGVTANTGELFF. The CDR3 DNA sequence: TGTGCCAGCAGTTCCTCGGGGGTCACCGCGAACACCGGGGAGCTGTTTTTT.

The V call is TRBV4-1, the J call TRBJ1-5; unclear D gene. V lost 4 bases and J 0 bases, leaving 7 bases between the germline ends. The CDR3 runs 14 residues. The germline gives CDR1 MGHRA, CDR2 YSYEKL. CDR3 protein: CASSPLYSNQPQHF. CDR3 DNA: TGCGCCAGCAGCCCTTTATATAGCAATCAGCCCCAGCATTTT.

Regarding this clone: At one of its ends the junction is not consistent with the germline gene, which may arise from a read error. The gene calls are TRBV19 and TRBJ2-6; 8 positions match TRBD1. The CDR3 runs 18 residues. Germline-derived CDR1 and CDR2 are LNHDA and SQIVND (reference sequence). The CDR3, as DNA: TGTGCCAGTAGTATTGATGGGGACAGGACCTCTGGGGCCAGCGTCCTGACTTTC. Translation: CASSIDGDRTSGASVLTF.

For the CDR3, the DNA is TGTGCCAGCAGCGTAGCTACGGATAATTCACCCCTCCACTTT. As protein: CASSVATDNSPLHF. The rearrangement uses TRBV9 and TRBJ1-6; D remains ambiguous. Trimming took 0 bases from V and 5 from J, leaving 6 bases between them. This CDR3 comprises 14 residues. CDR1 is SGDLS and CDR2 is YYNGEE in the germline V gene.

This chain connects TRBV28 to TRBJ2-5; perhaps TRBD2 as D (5 bases). V was pared by 2 bases and J by 2 bases, with 9 bases between. Germline V gives CDR1 MDHEN, CDR2 SYDVKM. The CDR3 consists of 14 residues. CDR3 bases: TGTGCCAGCAGTTTAGCGCTAGCACAAGAGACCCAGTACTTC. As protein: CASSLALAQETQYF. Complete variable domain (other parts from reference TRBV28 and TRBJ2-5): DVKVTQSSRYLVKRTGEKVFLECVQDMDHENMFWYRQDPGLGLRLIYFSYDVKMKEKGDIPEGYSVSREKKERFSLILESASTNQTSMYLCASSLALAQETQYFGPGTRLLVL.

The chain links TRBV5-1 to TRBJ2-3, with D uncertain. The CDR3 is 13 residues long. V lost 1 base, J lost 5 bases, and 8 bases lay in between. CDR1 SGHRS and CDR2 YFSETQ come from the germline V gene. The CDR3 protein is CASSLSGLDTQYF. The CDR3 DNA reads TGCGCCAGCAGCTTGTCAGGTCTAGATACGCAGTATTTT.

This clone has only one observation. The CDR3 DNA follows: TGCGCCAGCAGCTCGGACTTTCAGGGGACTAATGAAAAACTGTTTTTT. This codes for CASSSDFQGTNEKLFF. This rearrangement joins TRBV5-1 to TRBJ1-4; D is perhaps TRBD1 (6 bases). CDR1 and CDR2 (germline): SGHRS, YFSETQ. This CDR3 spans 16 amino acids. V was pared by 3 bases and J by 2 bases, with 14 bases between.

The gene calls are TRBV2 and TRBJ1-2; D remains unclear. Per the germline V gene, CDR1 is SNHLY and CDR2 is FYNNEI. Trimming removed 0 bases at V and 3 bases at J, with 5 bases between. This CDR3 comprises 13 residues. CDR3 DNA: TGTGCCAGCAGTGAAGCTGAGGACTATGGCTACACCTTC. Translating it yields CASSEAEDYGYTF.

The rearrangement joins TRBV2 to TRBJ2-2; TRBD2 matches at 7 bases. The CDR3 sequence is 15 residues long. J was trimmed by 4 bases and V by 6 bases; bases with no gene match: 8. Germline V gene lookup returns CDR1 SNHLY and CDR2 FYNNEI. CDR3 nucleotide sequence: TGTGCCAGCAGCGCCGGAGGCGGGAGCACCGGGGAGCTGTTTTTT. This translates into CASSAGGGSTGELFF.

The chain uses TRBV28 and TRBJ2-5; D gene uncertain. Germline V gene data show CDR1 as MDHEN and CDR2 as SYDVKM. Trimming took 2 bases from V and 5 from J, leaving 9 bases between them. CDR3 length: 13 residues. The CDR3 protein is CASSLGPWETQYF. The CDR3 DNA sequence: TGTGCCAGCAGTTTAGGGCCGTGGGAGACCCAGTACTTC.

The chain is built from TRBV7-7 and TRBJ2-7, with 8 nucleotides matching TRBD1. Germline loops: CDR1 SSHAT, CDR2 FNYEAQ (reference sequence). This CDR3 has 13 residues. The CDR3 DNA is TGTGCTGTCGGGACAGGAGAATACTACGAGCAGTACTTC. This sequence encodes CAVGTGEYYEQYF.

The chain is built from TRBV6-5 and TRBJ1-2; maybe TRBD1 (5 bases). This CDR3 contains 14 residues. Trimming cost V 5 bases and J 7 bases, with 17 bases left between them. CDR1 and CDR2 (germline): MNHEY, SVGAGI. CDR3 sequence: CASSRFRGLGGYTF. Here the CDR3 DNA reads TGTGCCAGCAGTCGCTTTAGGGGCCTGGGTGGCTACACCTTC.

The rearrangement uses TRBV6-6 and TRBJ2-5; TRBD2 matches 8 bases. Germline CDR1 is MNHNY and CDR2 is SVGAGI (reference sequence). V lost 7 bases and J lost 5; bases outside the gene matches: 9. The CDR3 loop spans 14 amino acids. CDR3 residues: CASTNGGARETQYF. The CDR3 nucleotides are TGTGCCAGCACCAACGGGGGGGCGAGGGAGACCCAGTACTTC.

This clone has only a few counts. The V gene is TRBV5-1, the J gene TRBJ2-1; 8 positions match TRBD2. Losses at the gene ends were 0 bases for V and 1 base for J; bases not matched to a gene: 6. The CDR3 is made up of 17 amino acids. Germline CDR1 is SGHRS and CDR2 is YFSETQ. This CDR3 is CASSLERGGRSYNEQFF. DNA of the CDR3: TGCGCCAGCAGCTTGGAACGGGGGGGTCGATCCTACAATGAGCAGTTCTTC.

This chain joins TRBV15 and TRBJ2-3; D is possibly TRBD1 (6 bases). Per the germline V gene, CDR1 is LNHNV and CDR2 is YYDKDF (reference sequence). The V and J ends lost 1 base and 6 bases respectively, with 8 bases between them. CDR3 length: 13 residues. CDR3 in DNA: TGTGCCACCAGCAGAGCTAGGGGGGATACGCAGTATTTT. This translates into CATSRARGDTQYF.

In this sample, this clone turned up a few times. The chain is built from TRBV28 and TRBJ2-7, with 8 positions matching TRBD1. The CDR3 has 13 residues. Germline V gives CDR1 MDHEN, CDR2 SYDVKM. J lost 3 bases, V lost 7 bases, and 5 bases had no gene match. CDR3 in amino acids: CASTGTGGYEQYF. CDR3 bases: TGTGCCAGCACGGGGACAGGAGGCTACGAGCAGTACTTC. Full variable domain (outside the CDR3, taken from reference TRBV28 and TRBJ2-7): DVKVTQSSRYLVKRTGEKVFLECVQDMDHENMFWYRQDPGLGLRLIYFSYDVKMKEKGDIPEGYSVSREKKERFSLILESASTNQTSMYLCASTGTGGYEQYFGPGTRLTVT.

The genes are TRBV5-1 and TRBJ1-4, with TRBD1 as a possible D gene (5 bases). Germline-derived CDR1 and CDR2 are SGHRS and YFSETQ. This CDR3 is built from 14 residues. The V end was cut by 5 bases, the J end by 3 bases, with 11 bases between. Here the CDR3 reads CASSTGAANEKLFF. As DNA, the CDR3 is TGCGCCAGCAGTACTGGGGCAGCTAATGAAAAACTGTTTTTT.

This sequence joins TRBV5-6 and TRBJ1-2, with 9 nucleotides matching TRBD1. V shed 4 bases, J shed 4 bases, and the junction held 8 bases outside the gene matches. The CDR3 has 15 amino acids. CDR1 and CDR2 from the germline V gene are SGHDT and YYEEEE. Written as DNA, the CDR3 is TGTGCCAGCAGCCCGGGACAGGGTTCTTTCTATGGCTACACCTTC. It codes for CASSPGQGSFYGYTF.

The V and J genes are TRBV6-5 and TRBJ1-2, with D hard to call. In germline, CDR1 is MNHEY, CDR2 SVGAGI. The CDR3 runs to 14 residues. V lost 5 bases to trimming and J lost 4 bases, with 14 bases between them. The CDR3 loop is CASSRVSGLYGYTF. In DNA form, the CDR3 reads TGTGCCAGCAGTCGGGTGTCAGGACTCTATGGCTACACCTTC.

V usage is TRBV2 and J usage is TRBJ2-2; tentative D call: TRBD1 (6 bases). V shed 6 bases and J shed 1 base, with 12 bases lying between them. Germline V gene sequence: CDR1 SNHLY, CDR2 FYNNEI. This CDR3 has 15 amino acids. The CDR3 nucleotides are TGTGCCAGCAGGACGAGAGGGGGGAACACCGGGGAGCTGTTTTTT. Its protein product is CASRTRGGNTGELFF.

The chain couples TRBV9 to TRBJ2-7, with 12 bases lining up with TRBD2. The CDR3 has 15 residues. V was pared by 3 bases and J by 0 bases, with 1 base of the junction left unmatched. Germline V gene lookup returns CDR1 SGDLS and CDR2 YYNGEE. For the CDR3, the DNA is TGTGCCAGCAGCGCTAGCGGGGGGGACTCCTACGAGCAGTACTTC. Amino acids: CASSASGGDSYEQYF.

The V call is TRBV21-1, the J call TRBJ2-2; TRBD2 is the table's D call and was not checked against the DNA. TRBV21-1 represents a pseudogene. The CDR3 extends over 16 amino acids. CDR3 amino acids: CASSIPPGTNTGELFF. For the CDR3, the DNA is TGTGCCAGCAGCATACCTCCGGGAACGAACACCGGGGAGCTGTTTTTT.

This clone came up a few times. The chain recombines TRBV7-2 with TRBJ1-2; 8 nucleotides align to TRBD1. In germline, CDR1 is SGHTA, CDR2 FQGNSA. CDR3 length: 15 amino acids. Germline trimming cut 5 bases from V and 1 base from J; bases unmatched to any gene: 6. The CDR3 nucleotides read TGTGCCAGCAGCCAAGGACAGGGATTTAACTATGGCTACACCTTC. Translated, it gives CASSQGQGFNYGYTF.

As for this clone: The sample has other DNA sequences that encode this CDR3 too. J is TRBJ2-5 and V is TRBV5-1, with TRBD1 identical over 9 bases. Trimming cost V 3 bases and J 4 bases; bases outside gene matches: 4. This CDR3 comprises 14 residues. The V gene's germline CDR1 is SGHRS and CDR2 YFSETQ. CDR3 amino acids: CASSSGTGRETQYF. The CDR3 coding sequence is TGCGCCAGCAGCTCCGGGACAGGGCGAGAGACCCAGTACTTC.

The chain joins TRBV28 to TRBJ2-1, with TRBD1 identical over 10 bases. With V trimmed by 8 bases and J by 0 bases, 16 bases remained unmatched. CDR1 and CDR2 from the germline V gene are MDHEN and SYDVKM. The CDR3 loop spans 19 amino acids. The CDR3 sequence: CASHMRGQGRGSSYNEQFF. CDR3 nucleotide sequence: TGTGCCAGCCATATGCGGGGACAGGGGAGGGGGAGCTCCTACAATGAGCAGTTCTTC.